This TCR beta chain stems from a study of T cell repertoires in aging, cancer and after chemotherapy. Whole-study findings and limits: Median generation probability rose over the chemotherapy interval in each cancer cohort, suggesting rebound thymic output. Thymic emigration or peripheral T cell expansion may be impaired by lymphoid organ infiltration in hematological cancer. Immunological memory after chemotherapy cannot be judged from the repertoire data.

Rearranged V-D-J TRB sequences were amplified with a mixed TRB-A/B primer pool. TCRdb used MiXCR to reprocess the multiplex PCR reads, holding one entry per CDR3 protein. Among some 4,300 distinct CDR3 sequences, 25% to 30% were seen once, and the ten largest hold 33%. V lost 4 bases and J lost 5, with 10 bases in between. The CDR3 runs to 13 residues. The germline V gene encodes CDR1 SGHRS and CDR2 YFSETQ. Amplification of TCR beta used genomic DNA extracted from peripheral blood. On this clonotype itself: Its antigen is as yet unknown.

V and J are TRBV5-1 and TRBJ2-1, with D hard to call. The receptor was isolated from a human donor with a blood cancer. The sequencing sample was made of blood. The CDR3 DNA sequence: TGCGCCAGCAGCCCTGAACCAGACAATGAGCAGTTCTTC. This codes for CASSPEPDNEQFF.